Listed here is a single T cell receptor (beta chain). The data were obtained in a study of control samples from healthy donors and cancer patients. TCRdb's table, derived via immunoSEQ multiplex PCR, lists solely in-frame clones and lacks some. The sample shows 90,000 to 150,000 clones, about 86% of them seen only once. The CDR3 is made up of 14 amino acids. Germline CDR1 SGHDT, CDR2 YYEEEE. V was shortened by 4 bases and J by 1 base, with 12 bases between the two germline ends. Sequencing was performed on blood. The sequence came from a man aged 25-40 years in good health. This chain links TRBV5-6 with TRBJ2-7; D gene ambiguous. The CDR3 DNA reads as TGTGCCAGCAGCCCTCGCGTGTCATCCTACGAGCAGTACTTC. Translating gives CASSPRVSSYEQYF.